These 7 T cell receptor beta chains share one sample of origin, sequenced in a study of T-cell memory formation after mild COVID-19. TCRdb ran MiXCR on the 5' RACE reads and lists one entry per CDR3 protein. The sample holds around 200,000 distinct CDR3 sequences, around 9.1% seen once. Sequenced material: PBMCs or a T cell subset sorted from them (not recorded which). The origin of the receptors is a young man who had mild COVID-19 (a few samples of this study predate the infection). Cell type and time point are not known.

The chain employs TRBV16 and TRBJ1-1; D gene uncertain. Germline CDR1 is KGHSY and CDR2 is FQNENV. The V end was cut by 0 bases, the J end by 3 bases, with 8 bases between. The CDR3 runs 14 residues. The CDR3 nucleotides read TGTGCCAGCAGCCAATCCACCAGGCACACTGAAGCTTTCTTT. This codes for CASSQSTRHTEAFF.

CDR3 bases: TGTGCCAGCAGCTTCGTCGGGGGAAATTCACCCCTCCACTTT. It is translated as CASSFVGGNSPLHF. V is TRBV5-4 and J is TRBJ1-6; D might be TRBD1 (5 bases). V was trimmed by 2 bases and J by 7 bases, leaving 10 bases between them. Germline-derived CDR1 and CDR2 are SGHNT and YYREEE (reference sequence). CDR3 size: 14 residues.

The V call is TRBV20-1, the J call TRBJ2-5; TRBD2 aligns across 9 bases. CDR1 and CDR2 (germline): DFQATT, SNEGSKA (reference sequence). The CDR3 totals 15 residues. V lost 1 base and J lost 0; bases outside the gene matches: 3. The CDR3 sequence: CSARGLAGDQETQYF. In DNA, the CDR3 is TGCAGTGCTAGAGGCTTAGCGGGGGACCAAGAGACCCAGTACTTC.

This clonotype showed up just a few times. The chain employs TRBV7-3 and TRBJ1-2; 9 bases are shared with TRBD1. Germline CDR1 reads SGHTA; CDR2 reads FQGTGA. The CDR3 loop spans 13 amino acids. The V gene end was trimmed by 5 bases and the J gene end by 8 bases; junction bases not matched to a gene: 6. The CDR3: CASSQGQGSGYTF. The CDR3 DNA follows: TGTGCCAGCAGCCAAGGACAGGGGAGCGGCTACACCTTC.

The chain couples TRBV7-6 to TRBJ2-2; 15 nucleotides match TRBD2. The CDR3 is made up of 18 amino acids. Trimming at V came to 5 bases and at J to 6 bases, leaving 10 bases not matched to a gene. CDR1 is SGHVS and CDR2 is FNYEAQ in the germline V gene. The CDR3 sequence is CASSPPGLAGGRAGELFF. The CDR3 bases are TGTGCCAGCAGCCCCCCGGGACTAGCGGGGGGTAGAGCCGGGGAGCTGTTTTTT.

The sample holds many counts of this clonotype. CDR3: CASSPDRGLHEYV. The CDR3 DNA follows: TGCGCCAGCAGTCCTGACAGGGGGCTTCATGAGTACGTC. The chain carries TRBV5-1 and TRBJ2-7, with 10 bases matching TRBD1. This CDR3 spans 13 amino acids. CDR1 and CDR2 from the germline V gene are SGHRS and YFSETQ. V lost 5 bases to trimming and J lost 11 bases; unmatched junction nucleotides: 10.

This clonotype was seen more than once but under ten times. The V gene is TRBV4-1, the J gene TRBJ1-2; the match to TRBD1 covers 7 bases. This CDR3 is 15 amino acids long. V trimming: 6 bases; J trimming: 0 bases; junction bases outside the gene matches: 7. From germline, CDR1 is MGHRA and CDR2 YSYEKL. CDR3 bases: TGCGCCAGCAGACAACAGGGGTTACCTAACTATGGCTACACCTTC. This encodes CASRQQGLPNYGYTF.